This note documents a single T cell receptor beta chain sequence. The source of the sample is a study of blood T cell repertoires in COVID-19. Study-level information: Italy, Spain and the United States were the sources of the convalescent and acute COVID-19 samples.

Using immunoSEQ multiplex PCR, the repertoire was profiled, and TCRdb retains in-frame clones only, with some absent. This table holds about 180,000 clones, around 86% found once. This CDR3 is built from 16 residues. Germline CDR1 is SGHTA and CDR2 is FQGTGA. With 2 bases clipped from V and 3 bases from J, the junction kept 4 bases outside the gene matches. The source is a woman aged 25 to 39 who had recovered from COVID-19. Material for sequencing was PBMCs or T cells enriched from blood (not recorded which). The chain is built from TRBV7-3 and TRBJ2-1, with 10 bases lining up with TRBD2. CDR3: CASSLGGLASYNEQFF. The CDR3 DNA follows: TGTGCCAGCAGCTTAGGGGGACTAGCGAGCTACAATGAGCAGTTCTTC.